The 22 T cell receptor beta chains presented below share a single source sample, sequenced in a study of blood T cell repertoires in COVID-19 (dated by TCRdb to the early 2020s). The method behind the library was the immunoSEQ multiplex PCR assay. TCRdb stores this immuneACCESS table with in-frame sequences only. Part of the clones is absent; in the studies checked, under half of the shortfall reflects unresolved V genes, and no reason is known for the rest. The sample profile shows some 260,000 clones; around 90% of them were found once. The ten largest clonotypes hold around 3.3% of the sample. Material for sequencing was peripheral blood. The receptors stem from a man aged 18 to 30 with active or convalescent COVID-19.

This chain joins TRBV12-3 or TRBV12-4 and TRBJ1-2, with a possible D match to TRBD1 (6 bases). Trimming pared 5 bases from V and 8 bases from J, leaving 12 bases between. The CDR3 is made up of 12 amino acids. The CDR3 region is CASSQDRLGYTF. The CDR3, as DNA: TGTGCCAGCAGTCAAGACAGGTTAGGCTACACCTTC.

V gene TRBV24-1 combines with J gene TRBJ2-1; D is perhaps TRBD2 (6 bases). This CDR3 spans 14 amino acids. CDR1 is KGHDR, CDR2 SFDVKD, per germline. V was pared by 3 bases and J by 4 bases, with 9 bases between. This CDR3 is CATSDLGGYNEQFF. CDR3 coding DNA: TGTGCCACCAGTGATCTTGGAGGGTACAATGAGCAGTTCTTC.

This clone is a singleton in its sample. The chain recombines TRBV30 with TRBJ1-5; D is undetermined. The V end lost 5 bases, the J end lost 4 bases, and 3 bases lay between the germline ends. Germline V gene sequence: CDR1 GTSNPN, CDR2 SVGIG (reference sequence). The CDR3 extends over 10 amino acids. This CDR3 reads CAWVNQPQHF. In DNA, the CDR3 is TGTGCCTGGGTAAATCAGCCCCAGCATTTT.

V gene TRBV7-2 combines with J gene TRBJ2-7; 10 positions match TRBD2. V lost 8 bases to trimming and J lost 0 bases; unmatched junction nucleotides: 1. The germline V gene has CDR1 SGHTA and CDR2 FQGNSA. The CDR3 spans 13 residues. CDR3 loop: CASVAGGSYEQYF. CDR3 nucleotide sequence: TGTGCCAGCGTAGCGGGGGGCTCCTACGAGCAGTACTTC.

CDR3 sequence: CASSLGGQGERNSPLHF. Here the CDR3 DNA reads TGTGCCAGCAGCTTAGGGGGACAGGGGGAGAGAAATTCACCCCTCCACTTT. The chain employs TRBV7-6 and TRBJ1-6, with 11 bases aligning to TRBD1. CDR1 and CDR2 (germline): SGHVS, FNYEAQ. Trimming took 1 base from V and 7 from J; bases not matched to a gene: 6. The CDR3 covers 17 residues.

V and J are TRBV24-1 and TRBJ2-5; 7 bases match TRBD1. The CDR3 spans 15 residues. Germline values: CDR1 KGHDR, CDR2 SFDVKD. J lost 2 bases, V lost 0 bases, and 2 bases had no gene match. In nucleotides, the CDR3 is TGTGCCACCAGTGATTTGGGGGACAGACAAGAGACCCAGTACTTC. Its protein is CATSDLGDRQETQYF.

The V gene is TRBV10-2, the J gene TRBJ2-7; 9 nucleotides agree with TRBD1. Germline V gene data show CDR1 as WSHSY and CDR2 as SAAADI. The V and J ends lost 6 bases and 2 bases, in that order; junction bases with no gene match: 5. The CDR3 contains 14 residues. The CDR3 sequence: CASRGTGNPYEQYF. The CDR3 region has the DNA TGCGCCAGCAGAGGGACAGGGAACCCCTACGAGCAGTACTTC.

The CDR3 DNA sequence: TGTGCCAGCAGCGTAAGGACAGGGCAAGGTGAAAAACTGTTTTTT. Its translation: CASSVRTGQGEKLFF. The chain has TRBV9 and TRBJ1-4; 8 bases map to TRBD1. CDR1 SGDLS and CDR2 YYNGEE come from the germline V gene. The CDR3 is 15 residues long. With V trimmed by 1 base and J by 7 bases, 6 bases remained unmatched.

V usage is TRBV4-1 and J usage is TRBJ2-5; D might be TRBD2 (6 bases). Germline CDR1 and CDR2: MGHRA and YSYEKL. There are 16 residues in the CDR3. The germline V and J ends were trimmed by 3 bases and 5 bases, with 19 bases remaining between them. DNA of the CDR3: TGCGCCAGCAGCCAGGGAATAGCGGCCCTCGGGGAGACCCAGTACTTC. It encodes CASSQGIAALGETQYF.

This clone appeared once. The chain recombines TRBV5-1 with TRBJ2-6; tentative D call: TRBD2 (6 bases). Germline CDR1 reads SGHRS; CDR2 reads YFSETQ. V lost 0 bases and J 2 bases, leaving 12 bases between the germline ends. CDR3 length equals 17 residues. Here the CDR3 reads CASSLEEGRTGANVLTF. The CDR3 bases are TGCGCCAGCAGCTTGGAGGAGGGTAGGACTGGGGCCAACGTCCTGACTTTC.

The chain links TRBV10-3 to TRBJ1-2; TRBD1 is a possible D gene (6 bases). Trimming stripped 6 bases from V and 8 bases from J, with 22 bases between. Germline V gene sequence: CDR1 ENHRY, CDR2 SYGVKD. This CDR3 is built from 15 residues. The CDR3 is CAIRPDRDTKGGYTF. The CDR3 DNA follows: TGTGCCATCAGGCCTGACCGGGACACCAAAGGGGGCTACACCTTC.

The chain couples TRBV7-9 to TRBJ1-1, with TRBD1 identical over 7 bases. The V segment lost 0 bases and the J segment 3 bases; nucleotides outside the gene matches: 10. The V gene's germline CDR1 is SEHNR and CDR2 FQNEAQ (reference sequence). The CDR3 length is 17 residues. The DNA of the CDR3 is TGTGCCAGCAGCTTAGCAAAATGGGGACAGATGGACACTGAAGCTTTCTTT. Translated: CASSLAKWGQMDTEAFF.

This chain connects TRBV5-1 to TRBJ1-1; TRBD1 aligns across 9 bases. V shed 1 base and J 1 base; nucleotides not matched to a gene: 8. The CDR3 has 17 amino acids. CDR1 is SGHRS, CDR2 YFSETQ, per germline. CDR3 region: CASSLWDRVGPNTEAFF. CDR3 sequence (DNA): TGCGCCAGCAGCTTGTGGGACAGGGTGGGTCCGAACACTGAAGCTTTCTTT. Looking up the rest from reference TRBV5-1 and TRBJ1-1 gives the full variable domain: KAGVTQTPRYLIKTRGQQVTLSCSPISGHRSVSWYQQTPGQGLQFLFEYFSETQRNKGNFPGRFSGRQFSNSRSEMNVSTLELGDSALYLCASSLWDRVGPNTEAFFGQGTRLTVV.

The V call is TRBV6-5, the J call TRBJ1-2, with 9 positions matching TRBD1. V lost 4 bases to trimming and J lost 4 bases; unmatched junction nucleotides: 4. The CDR3 totals 14 residues. Germline-derived CDR1 and CDR2 are MNHEY and SVGAGI. The CDR3 DNA sequence: TGTGCCAGCAGTTCCATGGACAGGGGCTATGGCTACACCTTC. This encodes CASSSMDRGYGYTF.

This chain joins TRBV6-4 and TRBJ2-2, with a weak D call TRBD1 (6 bases). V was pared by 0 bases and J by 5 bases, with 13 bases between. Germline V gene data show CDR1 as MRHNA and CDR2 as SNTAGT. The CDR3 length is 16 residues. CDR3 nucleotides: TGTGCCAGCAGTGACTCCTTGGGGGCGCGGACCGGGGAGCTGTTTTTT. Translated: CASSDSLGARTGELFF.

The chain carries TRBV18 and TRBJ2-7, with 9 nucleotides matching TRBD1. The CDR3 loop spans 15 amino acids. Trimming removed 2 bases from V and 2 bases from J; junction bases left unmatched: 4. Germline-derived CDR1 and CDR2 are KGHSH and LQKENI. CDR3 sequence reads: CASSPGTGKTYEQYF. The CDR3 DNA sequence: TGTGCCAGCTCACCAGGGACAGGGAAAACCTACGAGCAGTACTTC.

The count of this clone is one. The chain couples TRBV6-2 or TRBV6-3 to TRBJ2-1, with TRBD1 matching over 7 bases. Trimming cost V 2 bases and J 3 bases; bases outside gene matches: 10. Per germline, CDR1 MNHEY and CDR2 SVGEGT. The CDR3 covers 17 residues. This chain's CDR3 is CASSYPVDRADYNEQFF. Written as DNA, the CDR3 is TGTGCCAGCAGTTACCCCGTCGACAGGGCAGACTACAATGAGCAGTTCTTC.

The gene calls are TRBV5-4 and TRBJ2-3; TRBD2 matches 10 bases. V was clipped by 3 bases and J by 0 bases; unmatched bases: 4. This CDR3 has 16 residues. The germline gives CDR1 SGHNT, CDR2 YYREEE (reference sequence). The CDR3 DNA is TGTGCCAGCAGCTCTGGACTAGCGGCTAGCACAGATACGCAGTATTTT. Its translation is CASSSGLAASTDTQYF.

This chain connects TRBV6-2 or TRBV6-3 to TRBJ2-2; the match to TRBD1 covers 9 bases. The CDR3 has 17 amino acids. After removal of 4 bases from V and 1 base from J, the junction contained 7 bases not matched to a gene. Germline V CDR1 and CDR2: MNHEY, SVGEGT. The CDR3 region is CASSWVPGQGNTGELFF. CDR3 DNA: TGTGCCAGCAGTTGGGTTCCGGGACAGGGGAACACCGGGGAGCTGTTTTTT.

The V gene is TRBV5-1, the J gene TRBJ2-5; TRBD2 aligns across 9 bases. CDR3 length: 14 amino acids. CDR1 and CDR2 (germline): SGHRS, YFSETQ. With V trimmed by 2 bases and J by 4 bases, 3 bases remained unmatched. The CDR3 nucleotides are TGCGCCAGCAGCTTCGGAGCGGGGGGAGAGACCCAGTACTTC. Amino acids: CASSFGAGGETQYF.

J is TRBJ1-2 and V is TRBV19; unclear D gene. V was trimmed by 1 base and J by 2 bases, leaving 5 bases between them. The CDR3 has 13 amino acids. CDR1 and CDR2 (germline): LNHDA, SQIVND (reference sequence). CDR3 residues: CASSIAENYGYTF. CDR3 DNA sequence: TGTGCCAGTAGTATAGCAGAAAACTATGGCTACACCTTC. Full variable domain (outside the CDR3, taken from reference TRBV19 and TRBJ1-2): DGGITQSPKYLFRKEGQNVTLSCEQNLNHDAMYWYRQDPGQGLRLIYYSQIVNDFQKGDIAEGYSVSREKKESFPLTVTSAQKNPTAFYLCASSIAENYGYTFGSGTRLTVV.

This chain uses TRBV7-8 with TRBJ2-3; 9 bases match TRBD1. The CDR3 runs to 15 residues. Germline-derived CDR1 and CDR2 are SGHVS and FQNEAQ. J was trimmed by 1 base and V by 5 bases; bases with no gene match: 4. DNA of the CDR3: TGTGCCAGCAGCACCAGGACAGGGGGCACAGATACGCAGTATTTT. It yields the protein CASSTRTGGTDTQYF.